This T cell receptor (beta chain) was retrieved from a study of blood T cell repertoires in COVID-19. Looking at the study overall: PBMCs, B-cell-depleted T cells, or T cells were the source of the cDNA or gDNA that made up the material.

The germline V gene encodes CDR1 SGHDT and CDR2 YYEEEE. J gave up 4 bases and V 0 bases, and 2 bases lay outside the gene matches. The CDR3 consists of 14 residues. The protocol was immunoSEQ multiplex PCR, while the TCRdb copy is restricted to in-frame clones and leaves out a portion. The sample records about 40,000 clones, approximately 83% being singletons. The source material was peripheral blood. The V gene is TRBV5-6, the J gene TRBJ2-7; 9 nucleotides match TRBD2. The clonotype comes from a woman between 55 and 75 years old with acute or convalescent COVID-19. The CDR3 spells CASSLELAGYEQYF. For the CDR3, the DNA is TGTGCCAGCAGCTTGGAACTAGCGGGTTACGAGCAGTACTTC.